Each of the 9 T cell receptor beta chains below was sequenced from the same sample in a study of cytomegalovirus exposure and HLA in healthy donors. Primers: 60 Vbeta forward and 13 Jbeta reverse. Some clones are missing from TCRdb's copy, which holds only in-frame ones; the method was immunoSEQ multiplex PCR. The table records some 130,000 clones, more than 70% of them present only once. The material sequenced was PBMCs. The receptors come from a human donor in good health.

This chain connects TRBV15 to TRBJ2-5; perhaps TRBD1 as D (6 bases). The germline CDR1 and CDR2 sequences are LNHNV and YYDKDF (reference sequence). Trimming removed 1 base at V and 5 bases at J, with 17 bases between. The CDR3 sequence is 16 residues long. The CDR3, as DNA: TGTGCCACCAGCAGAGGGGGGCGGTGGACGGGGGAGACCCAGTACTTC. It yields the protein CATSRGGRWTGETQYF.

The gene calls are TRBV4-2 and TRBJ1-4; the match to TRBD1 covers 11 bases. Germline V gene sequence: CDR1 LGHNA, CDR2 YNFKEQ. After removal of 4 bases from V and 14 bases from J, the junction contained 12 bases not matched to a gene. CDR3 length: 15 amino acids. In DNA form, the CDR3 reads TGTGCCAGCAGCCCCCGGGGACAGGGGGGGACCGGGCTGTTTTTT. Translating it yields CASSPRGQGGTGLFF.

V gene TRBV7-2 combines with J gene TRBJ2-3, with a weak D call TRBD2 (5 bases). The germline CDR1 and CDR2 sequences are SGHTA and FQGNSA. V shed 3 bases and J shed 6 bases, with 22 bases lying between them. This CDR3 has 17 residues. CDR3 region: CASSFLGSVQYVDTQYF. The CDR3 region has the DNA TGTGCCAGCAGCTTTCTCGGTAGCGTACAGTATGTCGATACGCAGTATTTT.

This chain joins TRBV27 and TRBJ2-3; TRBD1 might be the D (6 bases). The CDR3 sequence is 14 residues long. V was shortened by 4 bases and J by 6 bases, with 14 bases between the two germline ends. CDR1 is MNHEY, CDR2 SMNVEV, per germline (reference sequence). The CDR3 loop reads CASSSIQGTDTQYF. The CDR3 bases are TGTGCCAGCAGTTCAATACAGGGTACCGATACGCAGTATTTT.

The rearrangement uses TRBV28 and TRBJ1-5; 12 bases are shared with TRBD1. The ends lost 6 bases at V and 0 bases at J; junction bases unmatched: 12. This CDR3 has 19 residues. Germline loops: CDR1 MDHEN, CDR2 SYDVKM. The CDR3 protein is CASSGTGTGGTSSNQPQHF. The DNA of the CDR3 is TGTGCCAGCAGCGGGACCGGGACAGGGGGCACCAGTAGCAATCAGCCCCAGCATTTT.

This chain links TRBV6-1 with TRBJ1-1; 7 bases fit TRBD1. The CDR3 is 15 residues long. The ends lost 7 bases at V and 4 bases at J; junction bases unmatched: 12. Per the germline V gene, CDR1 is MNHNS and CDR2 is SASEGT. CDR3 amino acids: CASTATGSRSTEAFF. The CDR3 nucleotides read TGTGCCAGCACCGCGACAGGGTCCAGATCCACTGAAGCTTTCTTT.

The V and J genes are TRBV6-6 and TRBJ2-7, with 10 bases fitting TRBD1. Germline V gives CDR1 MNHNY, CDR2 SVGAGI (reference sequence). Losses at the gene ends were 6 bases for V and 3 bases for J; bases not matched to a gene: 2. CDR3 length: 13 amino acids. This chain's CDR3 is CASSWDRGYEQYF. DNA of the CDR3: TGTGCCAGCAGCTGGGACAGGGGCTACGAGCAGTACTTC.

The chain combines TRBV27 with TRBJ1-6; D is ambiguous. This CDR3 region has 13 residues. V was clipped by 0 bases and J by 8 bases, with 5 bases between them. Germline CDR1 reads MNHEY; CDR2 reads SMNVEV (reference sequence). CDR3 bases: TGTGCCAGCAGTTTATCGAGGGATTCACCCCTCCACTTT. Its translation: CASSLSRDSPLHF.

The rearrangement joins TRBV11-2 to TRBJ1-1; no definite D call. V was cut by 4 bases and J by 0 bases, with 6 bases left in between. The CDR3 sequence is 13 residues long. Germline V gene lookup returns CDR1 SGHAT and CDR2 FQNNGV. The CDR3 DNA is TGTGCCAGCAGCTCCTCGGTGAACACTGAAGCTTTCTTT. It yields the protein CASSSSVNTEAFF.